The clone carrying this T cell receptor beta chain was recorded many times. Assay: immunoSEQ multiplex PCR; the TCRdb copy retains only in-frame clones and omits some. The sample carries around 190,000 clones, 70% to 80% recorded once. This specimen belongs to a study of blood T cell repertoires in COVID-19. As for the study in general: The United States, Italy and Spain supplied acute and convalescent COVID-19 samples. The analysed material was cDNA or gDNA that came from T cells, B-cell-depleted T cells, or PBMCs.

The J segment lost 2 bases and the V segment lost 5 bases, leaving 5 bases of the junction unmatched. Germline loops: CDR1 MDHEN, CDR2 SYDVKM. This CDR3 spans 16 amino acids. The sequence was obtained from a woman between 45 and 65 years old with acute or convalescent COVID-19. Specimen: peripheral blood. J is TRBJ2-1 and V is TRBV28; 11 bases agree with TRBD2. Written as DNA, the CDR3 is TGTGCCAGCAGTGGCCTAGCGGGAGGCCCCTACAATGAGCAGTTCTTC. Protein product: CASSGLAGGPYNEQFF.